These 26 T cell receptor beta chains share one sample of origin, sequenced in a study of STAT5B mutations in CD4+ large granular lymphocyte leukemia. TCRdb keeps only in-frame clones here, not all; method: immunoSEQ multiplex PCR. In the table there are about 570 clones, 69% of which are singletons. The sample taken for sequencing was PBMCs. The receptor set was obtained from an elderly woman with CD4+ T-cell large granular lymphocyte leukemia.

V and J are TRBV4-1 and TRBJ2-3, with 7 bases lining up with TRBD1. Germline values: CDR1 MGHRA, CDR2 YSYEKL. The CDR3 totals 15 residues. The J segment lost 3 bases and the V segment lost 1 base, leaving 4 bases of the junction unmatched. In DNA form, the CDR3 reads TGCGCCAGCAGCCAAGGAAACAGGGGAACAGATACGCAGTATTTT. Encoded protein: CASSQGNRGTDTQYF.

The chain couples TRBV18 to TRBJ2-1; D may be TRBD2 (6 bases). CDR3 size: 17 residues. V gave up 3 bases and J gave up 0 bases, with 15 bases separating them. CDR1 is KGHSH, CDR2 LQKENI, per germline. The chain's CDR3 is CASSPPLGGSSYNEQFF. The CDR3 DNA reads TGTGCCAGCTCACCTCCGCTCGGGGGAAGCTCCTACAATGAGCAGTTCTTC.

The V gene is TRBV5-1, the J gene TRBJ1-2, with D possibly being TRBD1 (6 bases). The germline V gene has CDR1 SGHRS and CDR2 YFSETQ. CDR3 length: 15 residues. V lost 2 bases and J lost 0, with 11 bases in between. The CDR3 bases are TGCGCCAGCAGCTTAGGTACAGGGTCTAACTATGGCTACACCTTC. Protein product: CASSLGTGSNYGYTF.

V is TRBV29-1 and J is TRBJ2-7; possible D gene TRBD2, 6 bases. Germline assignment: CDR1 SQVTM and CDR2 ANQGSEA. This CDR3 has 13 amino acids. V was cut by 3 bases and J by 4 bases, with 13 bases left in between. CDR3 nucleotides: TGCAGCGTTGAGGGGGGAGATAATTACGAGCAGTACTTC. Protein product: CSVEGGDNYEQYF.

CDR3 region: CASSLPGLAGVEEQFF. CDR3 coding DNA: TGTGCCAGCAGCTTGCCGGGGCTAGCGGGAGTAGAAGAGCAGTTCTTC. The chain recombines TRBV5-6 with TRBJ2-1; 10 nucleotides line up with TRBD2. Germline V gene lookup returns CDR1 SGHDT and CDR2 YYEEEE. V was clipped by 1 base and J by 10 bases; unmatched bases: 11. This CDR3 is 16 amino acids long. Full variable domain (outside the CDR3, taken from reference TRBV5-6 and TRBJ2-1): DAGVTQSPTHLIKTRGQQVTLRCSPKSGHDTVSWYQQALGQGPQFIFQYYEEEERQRGNFPDRFSGHQFPNYSSELNVNALLLGDSALYLCASSLPGLAGVEEQFFGPGTRLTVL.

V usage is TRBV7-2 and J usage is TRBJ2-2; perhaps TRBD2 as D (6 bases). CDR3 length: 14 amino acids. The V end was cut by 4 bases, the J end by 4 bases, with 10 bases between. From germline, CDR1 is SGHTA and CDR2 FQGNSA. CDR3 coding DNA: TGTGCCAGCAGCTGGGGACTTGTCACCGGGGAGCTGTTTTTT. Translation gives CASSWGLVTGELFF.

The rearrangement joins TRBV6-8 to TRBJ1-5; D not resolved. The germline V gene encodes CDR1 MNHGY and CDR2 SAAAGT. This CDR3 has 12 amino acids. Deletions cut 6 bases from V and 5 bases from J, with 8 bases between. In nucleotides, the CDR3 is TGTGCCAGCAGAAGGAATTATCAGCCCCAGCATTTT. Amino acids: CASRRNYQPQHF.

The chain has TRBV21-1 and TRBJ2-1; the table's D call, TRBD2, has no DNA check behind it. TRBV21-1 is given as a pseudogene. This CDR3 contains 18 residues. Written as DNA, the CDR3 is TGTGCCAGCAGCACTCCGAGGAGGGCCGGGGAGGGCTACAATGAGCAGTTCTTC. As protein: CASSTPRRAGEGYNEQFF.

The V call is TRBV7-9, the J call TRBJ2-1, with D maybe TRBD1 (5 bases). The CDR3 consists of 14 residues. Looked up from germline, CDR1 is SEHNR and CDR2 is FQNEAQ (reference sequence). V was cut by 7 bases and J by 0 bases, with 10 bases left in between. CDR3 region: CASTGQSSYNEQFF. The CDR3, as DNA: TGTGCCAGCACCGGACAAAGCTCCTACAATGAGCAGTTCTTC. The variable domain in full, with the rest retrieved from reference TRBV7-9 and TRBJ2-1, is DTGVSQNPRHKITKRGQNVTFRCDPISEHNRLYWYRQTLGQGPEFLTYFQNEAQLEKSRLLSDRFSAERPKGSFSTLEIQRTEQGDSAMYLCASTGQSSYNEQFFGPGTRLTVL.

The chain couples TRBV11-3 to TRBJ2-2, with D unclear. The CDR3 runs 17 residues. CDR1 is SGHNT, CDR2 YENEEA, per germline. V lost 2 bases to trimming and J lost 3 bases, with 16 bases between them. The CDR3 protein is CASSLSPFVSYTGELFF. The CDR3 DNA follows: TGTGCCAGCAGCTTATCCCCCTTCGTGAGCTACACCGGGGAGCTGTTTTTT. Together with reference TRBV11-3 and TRBJ2-2, the CDR3 gives the full variable domain: EAGVVQSPRYKIIEKKQPVAFWCNPISGHNTLYWYLQNLGQGPELLIRYENEEAVDDSQLPKDRFSAERLKGVDSTLKIQPAELGDSAVYLCASSLSPFVSYTGELFFGEGSRLTVL.

The J gene is TRBJ1-1, the V gene TRBV9, with a tentative D call TRBD1 (5 bases). The CDR3 is 13 residues long. The V end was cut by 4 bases, the J end by 5 bases, with 12 bases between. CDR1 is SGDLS and CDR2 is YYNGEE in the germline V gene. The CDR3 DNA reads TGTGCCAGCAGCCTGGGGGGGGATACTGAAGCTTTCTTT. Translation gives CASSLGGDTEAFF.

The chain is built from TRBV5-5 and TRBJ1-1; no definite D call. The ends were cut back, 3 bases at V and 1 base at J, with 7 bases in the middle. This CDR3 region has 13 residues. Germline V gives CDR1 SGHKS, CDR2 YYEKEE (reference sequence). The CDR3 sequence: CASSSFTNTEAFF. The CDR3 DNA reads as TGTGCCAGCAGCTCATTCACGAACACTGAAGCTTTCTTT.

The chain is built from TRBV19 and TRBJ1-4; D gene ambiguous. This CDR3 comprises 14 residues. Germline V CDR1 and CDR2: LNHDA, SQIVND (reference sequence). Trimming cost V 1 base and J 4 bases, with 7 bases left between them. CDR3 sequence (DNA): TGTGCCAGTAGTATAGGGCAGCTTAATGAAAAACTGTTTTTT. Translation gives CASSIGQLNEKLFF.

The CDR3 loop is CASKKSTGGGYTF. The CDR3 DNA is TGTGCCAGCAAGAAGTCGACAGGGGGCGGCTACACCTTC. J is TRBJ1-2 and V is TRBV6-5; 10 bases are shared with TRBD1. V trimming: 7 bases; J trimming: 8 bases; junction bases outside the gene matches: 7. Looked up from germline, CDR1 is MNHEY and CDR2 is SVGAGI. This CDR3 region has 13 residues.

The rearrangement links TRBV7-6 to TRBJ1-1; D call uncertain. Germline assignment: CDR1 SGHVS and CDR2 FNYEAQ. CDR3 size: 13 residues. V lost 3 bases and J lost 10, with 15 bases in between. CDR3 sequence (DNA): TGTGCCAGCAGCTTGGGAACCGGCGGTGGAGCTTTCTTT. Translating it yields CASSLGTGGGAFF.

The chain has TRBV5-6 and TRBJ2-7; D is unclear. V shed 3 bases and J shed 2 bases, with 3 bases lying between them. The germline gives CDR1 SGHDT, CDR2 YYEEEE. The CDR3 is 11 amino acids. CDR3 loop: CASSSAYEQYF. The CDR3 DNA sequence: TGTGCCAGCAGCTCAGCCTACGAGCAGTACTTC.

The rearrangement links TRBV19 to TRBJ1-2; a possible D gene is TRBD1 (6 bases). The CDR3 consists of 15 residues. V lost 3 bases to trimming and J lost 4 bases, with 15 bases between them. CDR1 LNHDA and CDR2 SQIVND come from the germline V gene (reference sequence). The CDR3 sequence: CASSMAGDNGYGYTF. CDR3 in DNA: TGTGCCAGTAGTATGGCAGGGGACAATGGCTATGGCTACACCTTC.

The chain combines TRBV19 with TRBJ2-3, with D maybe TRBD2 (5 bases). The ends were cut back, 7 bases at V and 0 bases at J, with 14 bases in the middle. Per the germline V gene, CDR1 is LNHDA and CDR2 is SQIVND (reference sequence). The CDR3 runs to 15 residues. CDR3 in amino acids: CASTQRAASTDTQYF. The DNA for the CDR3 is TGTGCCAGTACCCAGAGGGCGGCCAGCACAGATACGCAGTATTTT. The full variable domain, its missing parts supplied by reference TRBV19 and TRBJ2-3, is DGGITQSPKYLFRKEGQNVTLSCEQNLNHDAMYWYRQDPGQGLRLIYYSQIVNDFQKGDIAEGYSVSREKKESFPLTVTSAQKNPTAFYLCASTQRAASTDTQYFGPGTRLTVL.

The chain combines TRBV15 with TRBJ2-1, with 11 bases fitting TRBD1. CDR3 length equals 14 residues. With V trimmed by 5 bases and J by 5 bases, 2 bases remained unmatched. CDR1 and CDR2 from the germline V gene are LNHNV and YYDKDF (reference sequence). CDR3 in amino acids: CATSGGQGDNEQFF. The DNA for the CDR3 is TGTGCCACCAGCGGGGGACAGGGGGACAATGAGCAGTTCTTC. Supplemented by reference TRBV15 and TRBJ2-1, the full variable domain reads DAMVIQNPRYQVTQFGKPVTLSCSQTLNHNVMYWYQQKSSQAPKLLFHYYDKDFNNEADTPDNFQSRRPNTSFCFLDIRSPGLGDTAMYLCATSGGQGDNEQFFGPGTRLTVL.

The V and J genes are TRBV6-9 and TRBJ1-5; D gene uncertain. Germline V gene sequence: CDR1 MNHGY, CDR2 SVAAGI. The CDR3 is made up of 12 amino acids. Trimming pared 6 bases from V and 5 bases from J, leaving 8 bases between. The CDR3 sequence: CASRRNYQPQHF. The CDR3, as DNA: TGTGCCAGCAGAAGGAATTATCAGCCCCAGCATTTT.

The chain couples TRBV19 to TRBJ1-1; the D is unclear. V was clipped by 7 bases and J by 7 bases, with 19 bases between them. Germline CDR1 reads LNHDA; CDR2 reads SQIVND (reference sequence). This CDR3 region has 14 residues. In DNA form, the CDR3 reads TGTGCCAGTAAGTCGGTCTACGGTTACGGTGAAGCTTTCTTT. It is translated as CASKSVYGYGEAFF.

This chain uses TRBV5-8 with TRBJ2-5, with 10 positions matching TRBD1. V was pared by 3 bases and J by 5 bases, with 7 bases of the junction left unmatched. Germline assignment: CDR1 SGHTS and CDR2 YDEGEE. The CDR3 is 15 amino acids. The CDR3 bases are TGTGCCAGCAGCTGGCCGACAGGGGGCGGTGAGACCCAGTACTTC. It yields the protein CASSWPTGGGETQYF.

The chain recombines TRBV6-4 with TRBJ2-2; tentatively, D is TRBD2 (5 bases). Germline-derived CDR1 and CDR2 are MRHNA and SNTAGT. The ends were cut back, 8 bases at V and 6 bases at J, with 16 bases in the middle. The CDR3 totals 14 residues. This CDR3 is CASSPNERAGELFF. In DNA, the CDR3 is TGTGCCAGCTCTCCTAATGAGAGGGCCGGGGAGCTGTTTTTT.

In its sample, this clone was seen once. The V and J genes are TRBV11-3 and TRBJ2-7; 8 bases are a match to TRBD2. The CDR3 extends over 15 amino acids. The germline V gene has CDR1 SGHNT and CDR2 YENEEA. After removal of 5 bases from V and 1 base from J, the junction contained 7 bases not matched to a gene. This CDR3 reads CASSPSGGTSYEQYF. The CDR3 bases are TGTGCCAGCAGCCCAAGCGGGGGAACTTCCTACGAGCAGTACTTC.

This clone was recorded a few times. The J gene is TRBJ1-5, the V gene TRBV7-9; 9 bases are a match to TRBD1. CDR1 is SEHNR and CDR2 is FQNEAQ in the germline V gene (reference sequence). The CDR3 spans 17 residues. V lost 1 base to trimming and J lost 4 bases; unmatched junction nucleotides: 8. CDR3 nucleotide sequence: TGTGCCAGCAGCTTAGGGGCGGGACAGGGCAAAAATCAGCCCCAGCATTTT. Protein: CASSLGAGQGKNQPQHF.

The chain combines TRBV10-1 with TRBJ2-5; maybe TRBD2 (6 bases). V lost 2 bases and J lost 4, with 14 bases in between. The germline CDR1 and CDR2 sequences are WNHNN and SYGVQD (reference sequence). This CDR3 contains 15 residues. In DNA, the CDR3 is TGCGCCAGCAGTGAGGGGGCGGGATATGGAGAGACCCAGTACTTC. Its protein product is CASSEGAGYGETQYF.